This T cell receptor beta chain originates from a study of radiotherapy plus CTLA-4 blockade in lung cancer (dated by TCRdb to between 2017 and 2018). In the study overall: Among the enrolled patients, 15% to 20% had an objective response, and around 31% reached disease control. Results and caveats for the whole study, not just this receptor: After treatment with radiotherapy and ipilimumab, TCR clones that came from tumors expanded in the peripheral blood. The strongest predictors of response, as reported, were early dynamic changes in blood T cell clones along with a rise in serum interferon-beta after radiation.

The study tested focal radiation therapy combined with CTLA-4 blockade (ipilimumab) in patients with chemo-refractory metastatic non-small-cell lung cancer. The germline ends are 13 bases apart after V is trimmed by 4 bases and J by 6 bases. The CDR3 starts with the cysteine, ends with the phenylalanine, and has 12 residues. The sequence is cut down to CDR3 DNA, 36 bases in frame from base 1. The germline V gene (reference sequence) supplies CDR1 GTSNPN and CDR2 SVGIG. To note about this clone: Its antigen remains undetermined. One base away there is no much larger clone; base qualities are not given.

The library came from the immunoSEQ multiplex PCR assay. The source is immuneACCESS, and TCRdb retained only in-frame sequences with V and J called. Part of the clones is not carried over; for the studies checked, unresolved V genes explain less than half of this, and the remainder is unexplained. The sample records roughly 80,000 clones, over 65% of which are singletons. 9.5% to 10% of the sample comes from the top ten. The rearranged segments are TRBV30 and TRBJ2-7, and possibly TRBD2, on 7 matching bases. The source was peripheral blood, collected from a patient treated with radiotherapy plus ipilimumab. This TCR derives from a human donor with non-small cell lung cancer whose response to radiotherapy plus ipilimumab could not be evaluated. The CDR3 protein sequence reads: CAWMGGGREQYF. The DNA reads as follows: TGTGCCTGGATGGGGGGGGGCCGCGAGCAGTACTTC.